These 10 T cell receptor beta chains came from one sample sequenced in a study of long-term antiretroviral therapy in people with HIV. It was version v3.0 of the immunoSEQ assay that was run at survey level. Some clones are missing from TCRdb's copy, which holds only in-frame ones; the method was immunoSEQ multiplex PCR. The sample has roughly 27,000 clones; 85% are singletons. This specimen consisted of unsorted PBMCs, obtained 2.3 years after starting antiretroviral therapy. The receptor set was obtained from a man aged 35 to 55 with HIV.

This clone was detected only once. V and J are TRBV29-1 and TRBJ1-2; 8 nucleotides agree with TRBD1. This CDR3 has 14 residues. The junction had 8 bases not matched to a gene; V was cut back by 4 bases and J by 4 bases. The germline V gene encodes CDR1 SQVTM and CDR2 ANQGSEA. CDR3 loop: CSVVGRGQPYGYTF. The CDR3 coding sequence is TGCAGCGTTGTGGGCAGGGGGCAACCCTATGGCTACACCTTC.

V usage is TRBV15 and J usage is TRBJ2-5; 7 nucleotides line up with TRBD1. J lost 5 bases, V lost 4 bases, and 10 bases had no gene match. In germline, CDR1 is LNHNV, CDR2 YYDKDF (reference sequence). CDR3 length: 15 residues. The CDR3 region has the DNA TGTGCCACCAGCATGACACAGGGGACGCGGGAGACCCAGTACTTC. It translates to CATSMTQGTRETQYF.

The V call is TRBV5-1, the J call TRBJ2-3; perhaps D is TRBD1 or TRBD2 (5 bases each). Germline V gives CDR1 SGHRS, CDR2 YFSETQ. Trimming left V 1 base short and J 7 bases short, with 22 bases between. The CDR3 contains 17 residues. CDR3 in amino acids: CASSLPSAGTSDNTQYF. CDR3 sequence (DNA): TGCGCCAGCAGCTTGCCATCAGCCGGGACCTCAGACAATACGCAGTATTTT.

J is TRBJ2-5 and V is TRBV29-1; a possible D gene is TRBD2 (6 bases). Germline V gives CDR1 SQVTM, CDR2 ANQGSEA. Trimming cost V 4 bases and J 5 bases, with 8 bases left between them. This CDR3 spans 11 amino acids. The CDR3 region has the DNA TGCAGCGTTGGTCGGGGGGAGACCCAGTACTTC. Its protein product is CSVGRGETQYF.

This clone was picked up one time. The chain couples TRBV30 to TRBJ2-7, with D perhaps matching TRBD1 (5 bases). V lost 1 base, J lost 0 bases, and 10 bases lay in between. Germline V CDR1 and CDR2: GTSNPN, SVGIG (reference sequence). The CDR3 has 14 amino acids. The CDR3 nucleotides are TGTGCCTGGAGTGCCTCGGACATCTCCTACGAGCAGTACTTC. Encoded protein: CAWSASDISYEQYF.

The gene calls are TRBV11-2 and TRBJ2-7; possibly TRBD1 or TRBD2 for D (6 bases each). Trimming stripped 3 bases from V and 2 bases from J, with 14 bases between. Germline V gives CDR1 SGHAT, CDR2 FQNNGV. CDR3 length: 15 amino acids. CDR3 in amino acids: CASSFAQGGPYEQYF. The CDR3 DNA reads TGTGCCAGCAGCTTCGCGCAAGGGGGGCCCTACGAGCAGTACTTC.

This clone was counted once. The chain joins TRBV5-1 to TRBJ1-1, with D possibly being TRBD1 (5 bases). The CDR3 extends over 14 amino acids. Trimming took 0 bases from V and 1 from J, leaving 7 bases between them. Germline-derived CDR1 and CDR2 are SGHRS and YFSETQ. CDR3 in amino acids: CASSLVGANTEAFF. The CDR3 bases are TGCGCCAGCAGCTTGGTTGGGGCGAACACTGAAGCTTTCTTT.

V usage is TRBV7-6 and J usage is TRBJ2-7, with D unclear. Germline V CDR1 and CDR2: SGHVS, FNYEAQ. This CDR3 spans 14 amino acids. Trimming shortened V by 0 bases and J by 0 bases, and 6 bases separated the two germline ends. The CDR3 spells CASSLARSSYEQYF. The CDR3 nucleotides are TGTGCCAGCAGCTTAGCCAGGTCCTCCTACGAGCAGTACTTC.

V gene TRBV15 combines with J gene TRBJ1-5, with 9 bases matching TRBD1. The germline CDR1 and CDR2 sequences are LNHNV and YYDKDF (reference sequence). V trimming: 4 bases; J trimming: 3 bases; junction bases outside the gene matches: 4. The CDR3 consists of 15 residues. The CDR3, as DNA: TGTGCCACCAGCACCGGGACAGGGCCCAATCAGCCCCAGCATTTT. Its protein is CATSTGTGPNQPQHF.

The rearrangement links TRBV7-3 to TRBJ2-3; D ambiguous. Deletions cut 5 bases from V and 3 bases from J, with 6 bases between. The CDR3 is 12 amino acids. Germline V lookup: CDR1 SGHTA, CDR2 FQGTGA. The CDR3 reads CASSLSTDTQYF. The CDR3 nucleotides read TGTGCCAGCAGCCTGAGTACAGATACGCAGTATTTT.